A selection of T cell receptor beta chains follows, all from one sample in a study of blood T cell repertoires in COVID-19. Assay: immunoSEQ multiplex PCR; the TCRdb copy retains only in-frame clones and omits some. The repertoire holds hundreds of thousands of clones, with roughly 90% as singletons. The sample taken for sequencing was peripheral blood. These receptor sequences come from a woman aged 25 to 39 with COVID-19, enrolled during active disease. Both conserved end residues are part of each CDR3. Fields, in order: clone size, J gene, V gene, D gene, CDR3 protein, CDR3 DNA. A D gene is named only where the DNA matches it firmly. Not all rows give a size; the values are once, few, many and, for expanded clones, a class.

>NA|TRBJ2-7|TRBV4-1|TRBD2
CASSQGRGGSYEQYF
TGCGCCAGCAGCCAAGGGCGGGGGGGTAGCTACGAGCAGTACTTC
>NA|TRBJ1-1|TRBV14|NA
CASSPVPGVWTEAFF
TGTGCCAGCAGCCCTGTCCCAGGGGTATGGACTGAAGCTTTCTTT
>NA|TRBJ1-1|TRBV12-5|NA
CASGLGAGQDTEAFF
TGTGCTAGTGGCCTGGGGGCAGGTCAGGACACTGAAGCTTTCTTT
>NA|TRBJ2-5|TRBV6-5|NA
CASSPRGKETQYF
TGTGCCAGCAGTCCCAGGGGCAAAGAGACCCAGTACTTC
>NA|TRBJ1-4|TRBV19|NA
CASTGPPAVGEKLFF
TGTGCCAGCACAGGGCCTCCCGCTGTCGGAGAAAAACTGTTTTTT
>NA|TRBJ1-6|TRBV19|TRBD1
CASSTGQGKVFNSPLHF
TGTGCCAGTAGTACCGGACAGGGGAAAGTATTTAATTCACCCCTCCACTTT
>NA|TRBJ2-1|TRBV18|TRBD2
CASSRTSGGNNEQFF
TGTGCCAGCTCACGGACTAGCGGGGGTAACAATGAGCAGTTCTTC
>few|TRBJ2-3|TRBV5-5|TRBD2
CATGGGSTDTQYF
TGTGCCACCGGCGGGGGGAGCACAGATACGCAGTATTTT
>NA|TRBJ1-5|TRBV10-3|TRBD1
CAISERDRGSNQPQHF
TGTGCCATCAGTGAACGGGACAGGGGAAGCAATCAGCCCCAGCATTTT
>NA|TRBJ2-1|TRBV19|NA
CASSRKLTQGGSYNEQFF
TGTGCCAGTAGTCGAAAACTTACGCAGGGGGGCTCCTACAATGAGCAGTTCTTC
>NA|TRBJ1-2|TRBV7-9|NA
CASSLAPGYYGYTF
TGTGCCAGCAGCTTAGCGCCGGGGTACTATGGCTACACCTTC
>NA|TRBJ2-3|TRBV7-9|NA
CASSLTGTSTDTQYF
TGTGCCAGCAGTTTGACAGGGACTAGCACAGATACGCAGTATTTT
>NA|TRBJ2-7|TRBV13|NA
CASSLGGGRGYEQYF
TGTGCCAGCAGCTTAGGCGGGGGCAGGGGGTACGAGCAGTACTTC
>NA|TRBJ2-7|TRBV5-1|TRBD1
CASSLGTGGHEQYF
TGCGCCAGCAGCTTGGGGACAGGCGGCCACGAGCAGTACTTC
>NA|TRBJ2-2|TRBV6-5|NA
CASSPRQPNTGELFF
TGTGCCAGCAGTCCCCGACAGCCTAACACCGGGGAGCTGTTTTTT
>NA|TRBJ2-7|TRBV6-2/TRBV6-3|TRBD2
CASSYTRGAPYEQYF
TGTGCCAGCAGTTACACGCGGGGGGCTCCCTACGAGCAGTACTTC
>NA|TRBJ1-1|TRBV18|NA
CASSLDIKTEAFF
TGTGCCAGCTCTCTGGACATAAAGACTGAAGCTTTCTTT
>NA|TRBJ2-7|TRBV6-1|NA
CASREDTYEQYF
TGTGCCAGCAGGGAAGATACCTACGAGCAGTACTTC
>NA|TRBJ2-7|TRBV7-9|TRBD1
CASSLARGRQGRSYEQYF
TGTGCCAGCAGCTTAGCGAGAGGGAGACAGGGGCGATCGTACGAGCAGTACTTC
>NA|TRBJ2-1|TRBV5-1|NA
CASSLGSAYNEQFF
TGCGCCAGCAGCTTGGGGTCAGCCTACAATGAGCAGTTCTTC
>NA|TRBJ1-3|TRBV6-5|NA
CASSYSPKSSGNTIYF
TGTGCCAGCAGTTACTCCCCAAAGAGCTCTGGAAACACCATATATTTT
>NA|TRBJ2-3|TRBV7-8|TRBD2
CASSLARGGTDTQYF
TGTGCCAGCAGCTTAGCGCGGGGGGGCACAGATACGCAGTATTTT
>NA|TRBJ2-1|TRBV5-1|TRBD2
CASSLAPAGANNEQFF
TGCGCCAGCAGCTTGGCGCCAGCGGGGGCTAACAATGAGCAGTTCTTC
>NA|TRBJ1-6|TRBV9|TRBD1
CASSATGNNSPLHF
TGTGCCAGCAGCGCGACAGGGAACAATTCACCCCTCCACTTT
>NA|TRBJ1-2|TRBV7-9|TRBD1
CASSLGQFGGYTF
TGTGCCAGCAGCTTGGGACAGTTTGGCGGCTACACCTTC
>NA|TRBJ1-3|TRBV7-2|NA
CASSIQLASGNTIYF
TGTGCCAGCAGCATACAGCTCGCCTCTGGAAACACCATATATTTT
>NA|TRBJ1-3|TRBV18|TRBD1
CASSFLRDSSSGNTIYF
TGTGCCAGCTCATTTCTTCGGGACAGTAGCTCTGGAAACACCATATATTTT